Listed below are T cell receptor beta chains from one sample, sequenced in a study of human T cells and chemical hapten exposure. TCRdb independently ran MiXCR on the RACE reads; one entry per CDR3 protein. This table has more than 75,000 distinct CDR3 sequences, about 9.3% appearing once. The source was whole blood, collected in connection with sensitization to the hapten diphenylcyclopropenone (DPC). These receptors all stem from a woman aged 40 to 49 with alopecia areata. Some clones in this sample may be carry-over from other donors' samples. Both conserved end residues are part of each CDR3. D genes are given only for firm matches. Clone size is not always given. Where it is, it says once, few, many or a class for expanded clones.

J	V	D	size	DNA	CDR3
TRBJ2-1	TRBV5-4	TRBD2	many	TGTGCCAGCAGCGTTCGGGCCGGGACTAGCGGGAGTAATGAGCAGTTCTTC	CASSVRAGTSGSNEQFF
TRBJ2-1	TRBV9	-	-	TGTGCCAGCAGCGCTAGGGTTGGTCGCTCGGCAGGGTTCCACAATGAGCAGTTCTTC	CASSARVGRSAGFHNEQFF
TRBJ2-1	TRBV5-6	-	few	TGTGCCAGCAGCTTTGGCAGGGACAATGAGCAGTTCTTC	CASSFGRDNEQFF
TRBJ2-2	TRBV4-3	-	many	TGCGCCAGCAGCCTCGGGAGAGGTTGGGCCGGGGAGCTGTTTTTT	CASSLGRGWAGELFF
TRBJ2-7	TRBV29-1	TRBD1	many	TGCAGCGTGGGACAGAACTACGAGCAGTACTTC	CSVGQNYEQYF
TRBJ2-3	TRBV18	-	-	TGTGCCAGCTCCCCAAGTCGCCGCACAGATACGCAGTATTTT	CASSPSRRTDTQYF
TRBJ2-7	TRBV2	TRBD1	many	TGTGCCAGCAGTGTTGGCAGGGGGAACGAGCAGTACTTC	CASSVGRGNEQYF
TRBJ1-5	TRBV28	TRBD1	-	TGTGCCAGCCGTCCGGGACAGAGCAATCAGCCCCAGCATTTT	CASRPGQSNQPQHF
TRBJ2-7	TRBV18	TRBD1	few	TGTGCCAGCGAATTCGACAGGGGCGAGCAGTACTTC	CASEFDRGEQYF
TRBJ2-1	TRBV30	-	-	TGTGCCTGGAAGGACAGCCCCTACAATGAGCAGTTCTTC	CAWKDSPYNEQFF
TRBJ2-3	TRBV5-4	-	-	TGTGCCAGCAGCAGAGCGGAAGTTAGCACAGATACGCAGTATTTT	CASSRAEVSTDTQYF
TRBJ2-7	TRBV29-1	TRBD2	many	TGCAGCGTTTCCTACGGGACTAGCGGGAGACTATCCGAGCAGTACTTC	CSVSYGTSGRLSEQYF
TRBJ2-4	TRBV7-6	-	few	TGTGCCAGCAAGCTACCCAAAAACATTCAGTACTTC	CASKLPKNIQYF
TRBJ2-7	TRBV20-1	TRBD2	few	TGCAGTGCTTCCCGATTAGCGGGCCTAATGGGAGGGCAGTACTTC	CSASRLAGLMGGQYF
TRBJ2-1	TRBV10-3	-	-	TGTGCCATCAGTGACGATGGAGGGACCTACAATGAGCAGTTCTTC	CAISDDGGTYNEQFF
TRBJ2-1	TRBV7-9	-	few	TGTGCCAGCAGCTTAGGGTATGGGAATGAGCAGTTCTTC	CASSLGYGNEQFF
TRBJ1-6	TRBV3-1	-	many	TGTGCCAGCAGCCAAGCTGGGGTATATTCACCCCTCCACTTT	CASSQAGVYSPLHF
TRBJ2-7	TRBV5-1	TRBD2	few	TGCGCCAGCTCTCAGGGAGGGTCCTACGAGCAGTACTTC	CASSQGGSYEQYF
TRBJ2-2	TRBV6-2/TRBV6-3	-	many	TGTGCCAGCAGTTACTCTCTTCGATTAGCGGAAACCGGGGAGCTGTTTTTT	CASSYSLRLAETGELFF
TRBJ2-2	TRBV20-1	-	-	TGCAGTGCTAGGGAAGGCTCCGTCGGGGAGCTGTTTTTT	CSAREGSVGELFF
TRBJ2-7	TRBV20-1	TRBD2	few	TGCAGTGCTAGGGCTGCTAGCGGGAGGGGCAACGAGCAGTACTTC	CSARAASGRGNEQYF
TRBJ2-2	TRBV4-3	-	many	TGCGCCAGCAGCCAAGAGGTGACTCCCGCCACCGGGGAGCTGTTTTTT	CASSQEVTPATGELFF
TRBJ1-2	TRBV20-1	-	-	TGCAGTGCTAGAGAACCTGGCTACACCTTC	CSAREPGYTF